This T cell receptor beta chain was sequenced in a study of CD8+ T cells in alopecia areata. Germline V gene lookup returns CDR1 SGHDT and CDR2 FRDEAV. V was pared by 10 bases and J by 0 bases, with 20 bases between. There are 15 residues in the CDR3. Comment on this clone: Its target is not known. These gene names are mouse names. The CDR3 is cut off 4 residues early in the read; its end comes from the germline J gene.

cDNA reverse transcribed from extracted RNA served as the sequencing template. Measured with immunoSEQ multiplex PCR; TCRdb has only the in-frame clones, and not every one. Altogether about 2,700 clones were found in the sample, and no singletons occur. Study results and caveats: It was less clear whether patients shared TCRs than it was in mice, possibly because of HLA.

The chain links TRBV14 to TRBJ2-7, with D maybe TRBD2 (6 bases). The origin of this receptor is a C3H/HeJ mouse with alopecia areata. Strain MHC haplotype: H2-k. Material: lesional skin. CDR3 bases read: TGTGCCTGGAGTGCCCCGCGGGGGGTCTCCTAT. Translating it yields CAWSAPRGVSY. The entire CDR3 protein reads CAWSAPRGVSYEQYF.